This passage covers 6 T cell receptor beta chains from one sample sequenced in a study of neurological immune-mediated disorders. The time point was: longitudinal time-point 1 (baseline). TCRdb called the 5' RACE reads again in MiXCR, with one record for every CDR3 protein. The sample gives about 57,000 distinct CDR3 sequences, around 11% of which show up once; 6% to 8.5% is in the top ten. Input material: PBMCs. The receptor set was obtained from a male donor with HTLV-1-associated myelopathy (HAM/TSP).

This clonotype was counted at least ten times. CDR3 sequence: CASSLQFEAFF. The CDR3 region has the DNA TGTGCCAGCAGCCTACAGTTTGAAGCTTTCTTT. This rearrangement joins TRBV7-9 to TRBJ1-1; D is uncertain. Deletions cut 5 bases from V and 7 bases from J, with 8 bases between. This CDR3 has 11 residues. CDR1 and CDR2 (germline): SEHNR, FQNEAQ (reference sequence). The full variable domain, in which reference TRBV7-9 and TRBJ1-1 provide the parts outside the CDR3, is DTGVSQNPRHKITKRGQNVTFRCDPISEHNRLYWYRQTLGQGPEFLTYFQNEAQLEKSRLLSDRFSAERPKGSFSTLEIQRTEQGDSAMYLCASSLQFEAFFGQGTRLTVV.

This clonotype was found many times. V is TRBV10-3 and J is TRBJ2-7, with D tentatively TRBD2 (5 bases). The V end lost 2 bases, the J end lost 1 base, and 12 bases lay between the germline ends. Germline CDR1 ENHRY, CDR2 SYGVKD. The CDR3 spans 15 residues. CDR3 in amino acids: CAISEPGGSSYEQYF. The CDR3 DNA reads as TGTGCCATCAGTGAGCCCGGAGGCAGTTCCTACGAGCAGTACTTC.

This clonotype was recorded many times. V is TRBV12-3 or TRBV12-4 and J is TRBJ2-2; D call uncertain. The CDR3 spans 13 residues. Trimming removed 3 bases from V and 4 bases from J, with 6 bases in between. The CDR3 sequence: CASSFALTGELFF. CDR3 DNA: TGTGCCAGCAGTTTTGCTCTCACCGGGGAGCTGTTTTTT.

Ten or more counts support this clonotype. V and J are TRBV27 and TRBJ2-2; tentatively, D is TRBD1 (6 bases). Germline CDR1 and CDR2: MNHEY and SMNVEV (reference sequence). Trimming cost V 6 bases and J 5 bases, with 13 bases left between them. This CDR3 is built from 14 residues. CDR3 nucleotide sequence: TGTGCCAGCAGACACAACAGGGAAACCGGGGAGCTGTTTTTT. Its protein product is CASRHNRETGELFF.

This clonotype showed up many times. The chain employs TRBV10-3 and TRBJ2-1; maybe TRBD1 (5 bases). The CDR3 contains 11 residues. Per germline, CDR1 ENHRY and CDR2 SYGVKD. The germline V and J ends were trimmed by 9 bases and 8 bases, with 11 bases remaining between them. The CDR3 coding sequence is TGTGCCATATCGGTGGGGCATGAGCAGTTCTTC. It is translated as CAISVGHEQFF.

The chain couples TRBV5-4 to TRBJ2-5; tentative D call: TRBD2 (5 bases). CDR3 length: 14 amino acids. Looked up from germline, CDR1 is SGHNT and CDR2 is YYREEE (reference sequence). Trimming took 4 bases from V and 0 from J, leaving 10 bases between them. This chain's CDR3 is CASSTQRNQETQYF. The DNA for the CDR3 is TGTGCCAGCAGCACTCAGCGGAACCAAGAGACCCAGTACTTC.